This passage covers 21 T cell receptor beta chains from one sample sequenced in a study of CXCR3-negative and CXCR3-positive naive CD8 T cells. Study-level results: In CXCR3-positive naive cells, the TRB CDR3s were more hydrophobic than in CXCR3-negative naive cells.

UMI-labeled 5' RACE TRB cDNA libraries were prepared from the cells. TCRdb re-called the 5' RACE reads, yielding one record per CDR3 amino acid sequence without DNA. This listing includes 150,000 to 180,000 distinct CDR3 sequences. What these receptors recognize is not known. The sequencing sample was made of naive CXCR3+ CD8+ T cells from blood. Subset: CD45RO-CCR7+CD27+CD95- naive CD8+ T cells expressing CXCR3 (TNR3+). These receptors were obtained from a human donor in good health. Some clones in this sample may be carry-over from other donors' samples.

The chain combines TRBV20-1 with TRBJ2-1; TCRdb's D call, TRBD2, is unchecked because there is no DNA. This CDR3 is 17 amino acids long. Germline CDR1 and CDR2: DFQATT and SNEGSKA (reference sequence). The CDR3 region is CSARDRWGLAEYNEQFF.

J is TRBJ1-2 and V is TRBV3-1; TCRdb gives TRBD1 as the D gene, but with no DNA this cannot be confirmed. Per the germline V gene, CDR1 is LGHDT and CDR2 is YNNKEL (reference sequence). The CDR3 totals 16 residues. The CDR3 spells CASSQDIRTGDYGYTF.

The CDR3 loop is CASSLTSGSQNEQFF. V is TRBV11-2 and J is TRBJ2-1; checking the TCRdb D call of TRBD2 is not possible without DNA. Germline V gene data show CDR1 as SGHAT and CDR2 as FQNNGV. The CDR3 is 15 amino acids.

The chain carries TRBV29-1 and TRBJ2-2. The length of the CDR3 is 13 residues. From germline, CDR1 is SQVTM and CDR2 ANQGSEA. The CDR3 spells CSVYADSWGELFF.

The CDR3 loop reads CASSIGQAYEQYF. This chain joins TRBV2 and TRBJ2-7; TCRdb lists TRBD1, though no DNA is available to test this call. The V gene's germline CDR1 is SNHLY and CDR2 FYNNEI. The CDR3 is 13 residues long. Using reference TRBV2 and TRBJ2-7 for the parts outside the CDR3, the full variable domain is EPEVTQTPSHQVTQMGQEVILRCVPISNHLYFYWYRQILGQKVEFLVSFYNNEISEKSEIFDDQFSVERPDGSNFTLKIRSTKLEDSAMYFCASSIGQAYEQYFGPGTRLTVT.

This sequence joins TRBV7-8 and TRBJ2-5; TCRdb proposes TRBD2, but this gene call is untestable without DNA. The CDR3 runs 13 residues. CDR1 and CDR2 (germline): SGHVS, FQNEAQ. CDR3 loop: CASSPSGQETQYF.

The CDR3 sequence: CASSPTGTSPDTQYF. The chain carries TRBV5-6 and TRBJ2-3; TCRdb's D gene call, TRBD1, goes unchecked for lack of DNA. Germline V lookup: CDR1 SGHDT, CDR2 YYEEEE. The CDR3 consists of 15 residues.

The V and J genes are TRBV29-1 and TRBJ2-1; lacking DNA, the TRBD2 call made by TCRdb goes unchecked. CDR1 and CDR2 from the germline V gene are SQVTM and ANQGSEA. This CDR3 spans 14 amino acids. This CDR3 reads CSVMGTTTYNEQFF.

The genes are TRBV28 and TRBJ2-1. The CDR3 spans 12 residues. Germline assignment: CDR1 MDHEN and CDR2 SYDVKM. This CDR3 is CASSLNYNEQFF.

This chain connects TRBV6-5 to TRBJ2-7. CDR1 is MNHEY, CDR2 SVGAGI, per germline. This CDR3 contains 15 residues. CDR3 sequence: CASSLYSVRTYEQYF.

This chain's CDR3 is CSVEESTGTDTQYF. The chain links TRBV29-1 to TRBJ2-3; TCRdb designates TRBD1, a call that cannot be tested without DNA. The CDR3 contains 14 residues. CDR1 SQVTM and CDR2 ANQGSEA come from the germline V gene.

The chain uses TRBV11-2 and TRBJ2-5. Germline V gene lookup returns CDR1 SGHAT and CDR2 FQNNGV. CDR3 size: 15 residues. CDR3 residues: CASSPDSIPRETQYF.

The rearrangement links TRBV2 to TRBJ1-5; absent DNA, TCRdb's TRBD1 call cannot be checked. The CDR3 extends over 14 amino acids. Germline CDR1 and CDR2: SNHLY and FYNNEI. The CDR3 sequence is CASSAGTSNQPQHF.

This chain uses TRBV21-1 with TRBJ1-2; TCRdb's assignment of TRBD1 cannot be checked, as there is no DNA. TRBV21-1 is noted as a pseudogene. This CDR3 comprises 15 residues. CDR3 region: CASSKARQGTYGYTF.

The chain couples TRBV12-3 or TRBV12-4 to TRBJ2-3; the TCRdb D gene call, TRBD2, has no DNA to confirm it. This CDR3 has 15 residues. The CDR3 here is CASNERALSTDTQYF.

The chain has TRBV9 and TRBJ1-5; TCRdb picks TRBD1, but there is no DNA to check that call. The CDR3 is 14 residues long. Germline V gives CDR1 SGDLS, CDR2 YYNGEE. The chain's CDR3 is CASSVYAGDQPQHF.

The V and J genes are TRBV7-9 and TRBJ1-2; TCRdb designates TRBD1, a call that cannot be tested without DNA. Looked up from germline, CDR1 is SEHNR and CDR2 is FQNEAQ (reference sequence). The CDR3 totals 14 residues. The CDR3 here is CASILTESNYGYTF. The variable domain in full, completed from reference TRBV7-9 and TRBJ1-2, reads DTGVSQNPRHKITKRGQNVTFRCDPISEHNRLYWYRQTLGQGPEFLTYFQNEAQLEKSRLLSDRFSAERPKGSFSTLEIQRTEQGDSAMYLCASILTESNYGYTFGSGTRLTVV.

The CDR3 reads CASSLPLGEQFF. The chain is built from TRBV12-3 or TRBV12-4 and TRBJ2-1. This CDR3 comprises 12 residues.

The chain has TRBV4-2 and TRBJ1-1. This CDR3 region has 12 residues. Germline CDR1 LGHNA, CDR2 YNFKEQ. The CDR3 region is CASSQEGIEAFF.

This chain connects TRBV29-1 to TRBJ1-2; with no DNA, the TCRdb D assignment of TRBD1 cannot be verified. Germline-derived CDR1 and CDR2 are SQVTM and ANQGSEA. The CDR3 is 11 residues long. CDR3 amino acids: CSVVDMGSTHF.

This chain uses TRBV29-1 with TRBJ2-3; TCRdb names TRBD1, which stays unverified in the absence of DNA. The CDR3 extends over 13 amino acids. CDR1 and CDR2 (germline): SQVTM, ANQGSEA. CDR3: CSVWTGSADTQYF.